This T cell receptor beta chain was sequenced for a study of Ad26.COV2.S vaccination and SARS-CoV-2 variants. Background on the study: Doses of Ad26.COV2.S were injected into muscle once or twice, 56 days apart. Study-wide results and caveats: Analyses that measured TCR breadth and depth may have underestimated total T cell responses.

Generated by immunoSEQ multiplex PCR, the TCRdb table keeps only in-frame clones and is missing some. The profile covers around 300,000 clones, with 90% appearing a single time and over 5% taken by the ten largest. As concerns this clone: Its antigen is undetermined.

Treatment defined: approximately 18 received Ad26.COV2.S at low or high dose, single or two shots; 5 received placebo; per-sample allocation not given. Material that was analyzed had been drawn on day 63 after the first vaccine or placebo injection. The CDR3 length is 16 residues. Germline values: CDR1 MDHEN, CDR2 SYDVKM. Trimming pared 2 bases from V and 1 base from J, leaving 12 bases between. This TCR came from a person aged 18-65 years who received the Ad26.COV2.S COVID-19 vaccine or a placebo. J is TRBJ1-3 and V is TRBV28; D is unclear. Source: peripheral blood, taken in a trial of Ad26.COV2.S vaccine versus placebo. The CDR3 region is CASSLIASFSGNTIYF. The CDR3 bases are TGTGCCAGCAGTTTAATCGCGAGTTTTTCTGGAAACACCATATATTTT.